The source of this TCR beta chain is a study of cytomegalovirus exposure and HLA in healthy donors. Overall study findings and caveats: Analysis was carried out at a later point, and it linked a missense DCLRE1C variant to TCR beta V- and J-gene trimming. Later, TCR association rates were found to vary by HLA locus, highest for DRB1 and lowest for HLA-C. Accurate prediction of HLA-A and HLA-B alleles (for most subjects) was reportedly achieved from TCR beta sequences.

Primers for the PCR totalled 60 Vbeta and 13 Jbeta. This table comes from immunoSEQ multiplex PCR, and its TCRdb copy is limited to in-frame clones, with some not included. The sample lists some 250,000 clones, about 81% seen once, with 5.4% in the top ten. The CDR3 is made up of 15 amino acids. From germline, CDR1 is SGHDT and CDR2 YYEEEE. V was shortened by 5 bases and J by 3 bases, with 17 bases between the two germline ends. As concerns this clone: Its antigen is unidentified.

The chain recombines TRBV5-6 with TRBJ1-2; D may be TRBD1 (5 bases). The sample was PBMCs. The TCR was taken from a woman aged 35 to 49 in good health and CMV-seropositive. This CDR3 reads CASRPTGFGHYGYTF. The CDR3 bases are TGTGCCAGCAGGCCTACAGGTTTTGGACACTATGGCTACACCTTC.